The subject of this entry is one T cell receptor (beta chain). Its antigen is unidentified. Germline V gives CDR1 MNHEY, CDR2 SMNVEV (reference sequence). This CDR3 comprises 17 residues. V lost 5 bases, J lost 3 bases, and 23 bases lay in between. These data come from a study of T-cell memory formation after mild COVID-19. TCR alpha and TCR beta cDNA libraries with sample barcodes and UMIs came from 5'RACE using constant-segment primers. Each CDR3 protein gets one entry after TCRdb re-called the 5' RACE reads with MiXCR. The sample carries around 530,000 distinct CDR3 sequences, about 20% recorded once. Study-wide results and limits: Balance between CD4 and CD8 was seen in clones contracting day 15 to 85, and a CD4+ lean was seen in later expanders.

The sequence was collected from an adult woman who had mild COVID-19 (a few samples of this study predate the infection). Cell type and time point are not known. Sequenced: PBMCs or a T cell subset sorted from them (not recorded which). This rearrangement joins TRBV27 to TRBJ2-7; D possibly corresponds to TRBD2 (6 bases). In DNA form, the CDR3 reads TGTGCCAGCAGTCCCTCCTCTTGGGTAGCGGACGACTACGAGCAGTACTTC. Its translation is CASSPSSWVADDYEQYF.